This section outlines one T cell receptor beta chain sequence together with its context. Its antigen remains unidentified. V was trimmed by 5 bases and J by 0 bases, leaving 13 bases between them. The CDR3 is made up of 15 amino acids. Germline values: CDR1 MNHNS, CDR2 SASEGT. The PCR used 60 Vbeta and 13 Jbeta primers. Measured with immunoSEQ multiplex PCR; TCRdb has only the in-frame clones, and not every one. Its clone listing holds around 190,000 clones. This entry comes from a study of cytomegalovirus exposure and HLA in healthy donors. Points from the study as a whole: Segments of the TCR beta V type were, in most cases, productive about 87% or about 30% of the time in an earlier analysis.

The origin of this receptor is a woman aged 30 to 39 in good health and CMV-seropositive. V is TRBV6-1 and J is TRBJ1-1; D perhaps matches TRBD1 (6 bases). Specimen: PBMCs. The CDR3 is CASSILGGLNTEAFF. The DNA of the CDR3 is TGTGCCAGCAGTATCCTCGGGGGGCTGAACACTGAAGCTTTCTTT.